The 17 T cell receptor beta chains reported below all come from one sample, sequenced in a study of Ad26.COV2.S vaccination and SARS-CoV-2 variants. Specified treatment: around 19 received Ad26.COV2.S at low or high dose, single or two shots; roughly five received placebo; per-sample allocation not given. Sampling happened 63 days after the first vaccine or placebo injection. Sequencing used immunoSEQ multiplex PCR; TCRdb keeps in-frame clones, though not all of them. The sample contains 240,000 or so clones, approximately 90% of which appear only once. The source material was peripheral blood, sampled in a trial of Ad26.COV2.S vaccine versus placebo. The receptors shown here come from a person between 18 and 60 years old who received the Ad26.COV2.S COVID-19 vaccine or a placebo.

V gene TRBV30 combines with J gene TRBJ2-5; D is undetermined. This CDR3 region has 11 residues. Germline CDR1 and CDR2: GTSNPN and SVGIG (reference sequence). Trimming shortened V by 8 bases and J by 2 bases, and 9 bases separated the two germline ends. CDR3 region: CAAAMQETQYF. DNA of the CDR3: TGTGCCGCGGCTATGCAAGAGACCCAGTACTTC.

V and J are TRBV19 and TRBJ1-5; perhaps TRBD1 as D (5 bases). This CDR3 has 14 amino acids. Germline CDR1 reads LNHDA; CDR2 reads SQIVND (reference sequence). Trimming took 3 bases from V and 3 from J, leaving 9 bases between them. The CDR3 bases are TGTGCCAGTAGTATGGGACTGCTCAATCAGCCCCAGCATTTT. Its protein is CASSMGLLNQPQHF.

This chain connects TRBV7-9 to TRBJ2-2; TRBD1 matches at 8 bases. The J segment lost 0 bases and the V segment lost 11 bases, leaving 8 bases of the junction unmatched. The CDR3 runs to 15 residues. CDR1 and CDR2 (germline): SEHNR, FQNEAQ (reference sequence). CDR3 region: CAGHRGRTNTGELFF. CDR3 nucleotides: TGTGCCGGACACAGGGGGAGGACGAACACCGGGGAGCTGTTTTTT.

The rearrangement joins TRBV4-3 to TRBJ2-5; TRBD2 matches at 13 bases. This CDR3 comprises 16 residues. The germline CDR1 and CDR2 sequences are LGHNA and YSLEER. V lost 1 base, J lost 5 bases, and 4 bases stayed unmatched. The CDR3 reads CASSQGTSGSGETQYF. As DNA, the CDR3 is TGCGCCAGCAGCCAAGGGACTAGCGGGAGTGGTGAGACCCAGTACTTC.

The V call is TRBV2, the J call TRBJ1-5, with a possible D match to TRBD1 (6 bases). V dropped 7 bases and J dropped 0 bases, with 19 bases sitting between them. The germline gives CDR1 SNHLY, CDR2 FYNNEI. The CDR3 loop spans 17 amino acids. The CDR3: CASTSGTTFYSNQPQHF. Written as DNA, the CDR3 is TGTGCCAGCACCTCCGGGACAACATTTTATAGCAATCAGCCCCAGCATTTT.

CDR3 sequence reads: CASSSWHEQYF. In nucleotides, the CDR3 is TGTGCCAGCAGCTCATGGCACGAGCAGTACTTC. The chain employs TRBV2 and TRBJ2-7, with D unclear. The CDR3 loop spans 11 amino acids. V was clipped by 6 bases and J by 5 bases, with 8 bases between them. Per the germline V gene, CDR1 is SNHLY and CDR2 is FYNNEI. The full variable domain, rest sourced from reference TRBV2 and TRBJ2-7, is EPEVTQTPSHQVTQMGQEVILRCVPISNHLYFYWYRQILGQKVEFLVSFYNNEISEKSEIFDDQFSVERPDGSNFTLKIRSTKLEDSAMYFCASSSWHEQYFGPGTRLTVT.

V gene TRBV24-1 combines with J gene TRBJ1-1, with 9 bases that match TRBD1. The germline V gene has CDR1 KGHDR and CDR2 SFDVKD. J lost 4 bases, V lost 3 bases, and 8 bases had no gene match. The CDR3 runs 16 residues. The CDR3: CATSDPHYRGRTEAFF. The CDR3 bases are TGTGCCACCAGTGATCCCCACTACAGGGGGCGCACTGAAGCTTTCTTT.

This clone was counted between two and nine times. The genes are TRBV25-1 and TRBJ2-2, with no clear D. Germline lookup yields CDR1 MGHDK and CDR2 SYGVNS. Trimming removed 1 base from V and 4 bases from J, with 10 bases in between. The CDR3 contains 15 residues. The CDR3 region is CASSESGVSTGELFF. The DNA for the CDR3 is TGTGCCAGCAGTGAATCCGGAGTCAGCACCGGGGAGCTGTTTTTT.

This clone was detected only once. The chain links TRBV11-2 to TRBJ1-2; weak D call: TRBD1 (6 bases). V lost 1 base and J 5 bases, leaving 11 bases between the germline ends. Per germline, CDR1 SGHAT and CDR2 FQNNGV. The CDR3 length is 14 residues. CDR3 DNA: TGTGCCAGCAGCTTAGCGACAGGAGGATATGGCTACACCTTC. Translating gives CASSLATGGYGYTF.

This chain links TRBV21-1 with TRBJ2-1; the D call TRBD2 from the table was never checked on the DNA. TRBV21-1 is classified as a pseudogene. This CDR3 contains 18 residues. The CDR3 nucleotides read TGTGCCAGCAGCAAAAATCGACGTGTAGCGGGGGGGCACAATGAGCAGTTCTTC. It specifies CASSKNRRVAGGHNEQFF.

V and J are TRBV19 and TRBJ2-3; no clear D. From germline, CDR1 is LNHDA and CDR2 SQIVND (reference sequence). Trimming took off 3 bases at V and 0 bases at J, with 16 bases between the two ends. The CDR3 covers 17 residues. DNA of the CDR3: TGTGCCAGTAGTATTACCTGGGCCAGACCTAGCACAGATACGCAGTATTTT. It is translated as CASSITWARPSTDTQYF.

The chain has TRBV6-5 and TRBJ2-5; a possible D gene is TRBD1 (5 bases). CDR3 length equals 13 residues. The germline V and J ends were trimmed by 5 bases and 5 bases, with 12 bases remaining between them. Germline lookup yields CDR1 MNHEY and CDR2 SVGAGI. The CDR3 here is CASSQGQAETQYF. The CDR3 nucleotides are TGTGCCAGCAGTCAGGGTCAAGCGGAGACCCAGTACTTC.

Here the CDR3 DNA reads TGTGCCAGTAGCCGCTCCTACAATGAGCAGTTCTTC. It encodes CASSRSYNEQFF. The chain couples TRBV19 to TRBJ2-1; D unclear. Germline CDR1 is LNHDA and CDR2 is SQIVND (reference sequence). The CDR3 sequence is 12 residues long. Trimming left V 6 bases short and J 0 bases short, with 3 bases between.

The chain carries TRBV7-9 and TRBJ1-1; TRBD1 might be the D (6 bases). V gave up 5 bases and J gave up 1 base, with 23 bases separating them. Germline-derived CDR1 and CDR2 are SEHNR and FQNEAQ (reference sequence). The CDR3 runs 18 residues. CDR3 bases: TGTGCCAGCAGCCTCCACCCGTGGGGGGGCAATGGGAACACTGAAGCTTTCTTT. Translating it yields CASSLHPWGGNGNTEAFF.

The chain carries TRBV28 and TRBJ1-1; D uncertain. The CDR3 is 15 residues long. Trimming removed 8 bases at V and 0 bases at J, with 16 bases between. The V gene's germline CDR1 is MDHEN and CDR2 SYDVKM. The CDR3 bases are TGTGCCAGCCCCCCTCCCGGCTCTATGAACACTGAAGCTTTCTTT. Translating it yields CASPPPGSMNTEAFF.

The CDR3 protein is CSTYERERRYTEAFF. The CDR3 DNA reads TGCAGCACCTATGAAAGGGAAAGGAGATACACTGAAGCTTTCTTT. This chain connects TRBV29-1 to TRBJ1-1; the D is unclear. This CDR3 has 15 amino acids. CDR1 and CDR2 from the germline V gene are SQVTM and ANQGSEA. V dropped 8 bases and J dropped 3 bases, with 22 bases sitting between them.

In its sample, this clone was seen a few times. This sequence joins TRBV27 and TRBJ2-7; D remains unclear. Between the trimmed V and J ends, which lost 6 bases and 2 bases, there was a span of 20 bases. Germline V gene sequence: CDR1 MNHEY, CDR2 SMNVEV (reference sequence). This CDR3 is 16 amino acids long. As DNA, the CDR3 is TGTGCCAGCAGCCGAATGGGGTCGCCACAACCCTACGAGCAGTACTTC. Protein sequence: CASSRMGSPQPYEQYF.